These T cell receptor beta chains were read from a single sample in a study of T cell responses to AZD1222 COVID-19 vaccine. Data came from immunoSEQ multiplex PCR; TCRdb stores just in-frame clones and leaves some out. Of 100,000 to 150,000 clones listed, 87% are singletons. Source: peripheral blood, taken on day 0 of AZD1222 vaccination. Every receptor here comes from an adult in good health. The CDR3 runs from the conserved cysteine through the conserved F or W. Fields, in order: J gene, clone size, V gene, D gene, CDR3 DNA, CDR3 protein. The D gene is left open where the match is weak. Size values are once, few and many counts, or a class for expanded clones, and some rows have none.

J: TRBJ1-3
size: .
V: TRBV10-1
D: TRBD1
DNA: TGCGCCAAAGTGGGACAGCTCGGTTTCTCTGGAAACACCATATATTTT
CDR3: CAKVGQLGFSGNTIYF

J: TRBJ2-7
size: .
V: TRBV6-5
D: .
DNA: TGTGCCAGCAAACCGGGGAGCACCTACGAGCAGTACTTC
CDR3: CASKPGSTYEQYF

J: TRBJ1-1
size: once
V: TRBV5-4
D: .
DNA: TGTGCCAGCAGCCGAGGAGGGTACACTGAAGCTTTCTTT
CDR3: CASSRGGYTEAFF

J: TRBJ2-1
size: .
V: TRBV27
D: .
DNA: TGTGCCAGCAGTTCATTGCGGGGTGGGATTGAGCAGTTCTTC
CDR3: CASSSLRGGIEQFF

J: TRBJ2-7
size: .
V: TRBV19
D: .
DNA: TGTGCCAGTAGTATAGGGGCAGATTCCTACGAGCAGTACTTC
CDR3: CASSIGADSYEQYF

J: TRBJ1-6
size: .
V: TRBV5-8
D: .
DNA: TGTGCCAGCAGCTTAGGATGGGCAGAGGATAATTCACCCCTCCACTTT
CDR3: CASSLGWAEDNSPLHF

J: TRBJ2-1
size: .
V: TRBV28
D: .
DNA: TGTGCCAGCAGTTCAATTTACCAGCAAAACAATGAGCAGTTCTTC
CDR3: CASSSIYQQNNEQFF

J: TRBJ2-1
size: .
V: TRBV11-2
D: TRBD2
DNA: TGTGCCAGCACCCAAAGCGGGAGGGTTCTAAATGAGCAGTTCTTC
CDR3: CASTQSGRVLNEQFF

J: TRBJ1-2
size: .
V: TRBV3-1/TRBV3-2
D: .
DNA: TGTGCCAGCAGGGACACCAAGAACTATGGCTACACCTTC
CDR3: CASRDTKNYGYTF

J: TRBJ2-7
size: .
V: TRBV11-2
D: .
DNA: TGTGCCAGCAGCTTGCCGGAAAACCTACCTGGCGAGCAGTACTTC
CDR3: CASSLPENLPGEQYF

J: TRBJ2-3
size: .
V: TRBV24-1
D: TRBD1
DNA: TGTGCCACCAGTGGGCCCGGACAGGGCACAGATACGCAGTATTTT
CDR3: CATSGPGQGTDTQYF

J: TRBJ2-7
size: .
V: TRBV28
D: .
DNA: TGTGCCAGCAGTTTATATGGGGGGCTCGAGCAGTACTTC
CDR3: CASSLYGGLEQYF

J: TRBJ1-2
size: .
V: TRBV3-1/TRBV3-2
D: .
DNA: TGTGCCAGCAGCCAAGGACAGGAGTCTTATCGAGTTGGCTACACCTTC
CDR3: CASSQGQESYRVGYTF

J: TRBJ2-7
size: .
V: TRBV5-5
D: .
DNA: TGTGCCAGCAGCTGGGGGATCAGGTCCCGCGAGCAGTACTTC
CDR3: CASSWGIRSREQYF

J: TRBJ1-2
size: .
V: TRBV2
D: .
DNA: TGTGCCAGCCGGCGGGAGATCTTGGGCGGCTACACCTTC
CDR3: CASRREILGGYTF

J: TRBJ1-6
size: .
V: TRBV3-1/TRBV3-2
D: .
DNA: TGTGCCAGCAGCCGGACAGATAATTCACCCCTCCACTTT
CDR3: CASSRTDNSPLHF

J: TRBJ2-1
size: .
V: TRBV7-9
D: TRBD1
DNA: TGTGCCAGCAGCTTACGGGGACAGAGAAACAATGAGCAGTTCTTC
CDR3: CASSLRGQRNNEQFF

J: TRBJ1-1
size: .
V: TRBV29-1
D: .
DNA: TGCAGCGTTATGCTCCTAGTTTCGAACACTGAAGCTTTCTTT
CDR3: CSVMLLVSNTEAFF

J: TRBJ2-7
size: .
V: TRBV10-3
D: TRBD1
DNA: TGTGCCATCAGTGAGTCCCCGGGACAGGGGGCCGGTGGGGAGCAGTACTTC
CDR3: CAISESPGQGAGGEQYF

J: TRBJ2-7
size: .
V: TRBV5-5
D: .
DNA: TGTGCCAGCAGCTTGGGTCCGGAGGAGGACGAGCAGTACTTC
CDR3: CASSLGPEEDEQYF

J: TRBJ2-1
size: .
V: TRBV29-1
D: .
DNA: TGCAGCGTTGACAGCCTCCGGTACAATGAGCAGTTCTTC
CDR3: CSVDSLRYNEQFF

J: TRBJ1-5
size: .
V: TRBV19
D: .
DNA: TGTGCCAGTAGTATAGATCGTATACGGGGTCAGCCCCAGCATTTT
CDR3: CASSIDRIRGQPQHF

J: TRBJ2-7
size: .
V: TRBV2
D: .
DNA: TGTGCCAGCAGTCCTGACTTGTTCTCCTACGAGCAGTACTTC
CDR3: CASSPDLFSYEQYF

J: TRBJ2-1
size: .
V: TRBV3-1/TRBV3-2
D: .
DNA: TGTGCCAGCAGCCTCCGGGCTAGTCCCCGGTTCTTC
CDR3: CASSLRASPRFF

J: TRBJ1-5
size: .
V: TRBV5-1
D: .
DNA: TGCGCCAGCAGCTCCGGGACGGGGGGCAATCAGCCCCAGCATTTT
CDR3: CASSSGTGGNQPQHF

J: TRBJ1-5
size: .
V: TRBV9
D: .
DNA: TGTGCCAGCAGCGTAGATGAGGGTCAGCCCCAGCATTTT
CDR3: CASSVDEGQPQHF

J: TRBJ2-7
size: .
V: TRBV5-6
D: .
DNA: TGTGCCAGCAGCCACGGGGTAGGGGCCGGGAGTTACGAGCAGTACTTC
CDR3: CASSHGVGAGSYEQYF

J: TRBJ1-4
size: .
V: TRBV6-5
D: .
DNA: TGTGCCAGCACCGACCGACAGGTCGGTGAAAAACTGTTTTTT
CDR3: CASTDRQVGEKLFF

J: TRBJ1-6
size: .
V: TRBV6-1
D: .
DNA: TGTGCCAGCAGTGACAGTTTCTCCTATAATTCACCCCTCCACTTT
CDR3: CASSDSFSYNSPLHF

J: TRBJ1-2
size: once
V: TRBV12-3/TRBV12-4
D: .
DNA: TGTGCCAGCAGTACCCCGACGGAATATGGCTACACCTTC
CDR3: CASSTPTEYGYTF

J: TRBJ1-1
size: .
V: TRBV5-1
D: TRBD1
DNA: TGCGCCAGCACCCGAGGGGGACAGGAGACTGAAGCTTTCTTT
CDR3: CASTRGGQETEAFF

J: TRBJ1-5
size: .
V: TRBV27
D: TRBD1
DNA: TGTGCCAGCAGCCCCGGGACAGGGGGCGCGTTAGGTAGGCAGCCCCAGCATTTT
CDR3: CASSPGTGGALGRQPQHF

J: TRBJ1-6
size: .
V: TRBV27
D: .
DNA: TGTGCCAGCAGGGGAGAAGGTTCACCCCTCCACTTT
CDR3: CASRGEGSPLHF

J: TRBJ1-2
size: .
V: TRBV5-1
D: .
DNA: TGCGCCAGCAGCCCGAACAGGGACTATGGCTACACCTTC
CDR3: CASSPNRDYGYTF

J: TRBJ2-2
size: .
V: TRBV7-3
D: .
DNA: TGTGCCAGCAGCCTGTGGGCAGGAGGCACCGGGGAGCTGTTTTTT
CDR3: CASSLWAGGTGELFF

J: TRBJ2-7
size: .
V: TRBV5-4
D: TRBD2
DNA: TGTGCCAGCAGCCCGAATAGCGGGAGGGCGGCCTACGAGCAGTACTTC
CDR3: CASSPNSGRAAYEQYF

J: TRBJ1-4
size: .
V: TRBV2
D: TRBD1
DNA: TGTGCCAGCAGTGGCCCTCCCGGGACAGGGGCTGAAAAACTGTTTTTT
CDR3: CASSGPPGTGAEKLFF

J: TRBJ2-7
size: once
V: TRBV30
D: .
DNA: TGTGCCTGGGGGCCAAGCTCCTACGAGCAGTACTTC
CDR3: CAWGPSSYEQYF

J: TRBJ2-1
size: .
V: TRBV2
D: .
DNA: TGTGCCAGCTCGAGCGGCGCCTACAATGAGCAGTTCTTC
CDR3: CASSSGAYNEQFF

J: TRBJ2-1
size: .
V: TRBV5-5
D: .
DNA: TGTGCCAGCAGCTTATCTAGGAACAATGAGCAGTTCTTC
CDR3: CASSLSRNNEQFF

J: TRBJ2-3
size: .
V: TRBV27
D: .
DNA: TGTGCCAGCACCTTAAGGGATAGAGGTGCAGATACGCAGTATTTT
CDR3: CASTLRDRGADTQYF

J: TRBJ1-2
size: .
V: TRBV27
D: .
DNA: TGTGCCAGCAGTTTGAGCGGTAACTATGGCTACACCTTC
CDR3: CASSLSGNYGYTF

J: TRBJ2-2
size: .
V: TRBV5-6
D: TRBD2
DNA: TGTGCCAGCAGCTTGGCAGCGGGGGCGAACACCGGGGAGCTGTTTTTT
CDR3: CASSLAAGANTGELFF